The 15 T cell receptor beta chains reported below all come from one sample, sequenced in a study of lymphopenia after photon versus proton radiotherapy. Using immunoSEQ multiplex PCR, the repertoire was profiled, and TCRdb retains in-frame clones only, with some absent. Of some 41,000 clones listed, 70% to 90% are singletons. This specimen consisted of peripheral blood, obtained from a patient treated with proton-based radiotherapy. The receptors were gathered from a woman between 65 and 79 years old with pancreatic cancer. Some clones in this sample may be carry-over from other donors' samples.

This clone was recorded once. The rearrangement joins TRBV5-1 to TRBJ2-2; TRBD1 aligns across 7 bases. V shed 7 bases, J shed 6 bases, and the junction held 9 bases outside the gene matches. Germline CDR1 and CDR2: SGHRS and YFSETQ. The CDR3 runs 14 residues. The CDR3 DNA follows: TGCGCCAGCCGGACAGGACAACCCCCCGGGGAGCTGTTTTTT. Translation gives CASRTGQPPGELFF. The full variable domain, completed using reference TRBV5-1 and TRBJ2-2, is KAGVTQTPRYLIKTRGQQVTLSCSPISGHRSVSWYQQTPGQGLQFLFEYFSETQRNKGNFPGRFSGRQFSNSRSEMNVSTLELGDSALYLCASRTGQPPGELFFGEGSRLTVL.

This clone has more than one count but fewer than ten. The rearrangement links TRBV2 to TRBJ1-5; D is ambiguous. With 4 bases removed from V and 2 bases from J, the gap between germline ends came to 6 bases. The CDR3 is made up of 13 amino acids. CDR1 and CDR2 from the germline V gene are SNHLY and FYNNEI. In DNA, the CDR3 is TGTGCCAGCAGTGTGGGAGGCAATCAGCCCCAGCATTTT. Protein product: CASSVGGNQPQHF. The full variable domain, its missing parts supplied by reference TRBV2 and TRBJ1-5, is EPEVTQTPSHQVTQMGQEVILRCVPISNHLYFYWYRQILGQKVEFLVSFYNNEISEKSEIFDDQFSVERPDGSNFTLKIRSTKLEDSAMYFCASSVGGNQPQHFGDGTRLSIL.

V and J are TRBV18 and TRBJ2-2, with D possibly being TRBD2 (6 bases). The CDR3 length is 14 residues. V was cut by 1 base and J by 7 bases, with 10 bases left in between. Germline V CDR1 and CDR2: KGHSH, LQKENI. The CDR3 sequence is CASSPRDSRGELFF. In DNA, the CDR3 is TGTGCCAGCTCACCACGGGACTCCCGCGGGGAGCTGTTTTTT.

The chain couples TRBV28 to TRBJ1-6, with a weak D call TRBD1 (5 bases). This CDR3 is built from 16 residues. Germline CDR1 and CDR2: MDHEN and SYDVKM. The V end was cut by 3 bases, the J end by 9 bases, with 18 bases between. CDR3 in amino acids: CASSFQVPEGTSPLHF. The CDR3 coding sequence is TGTGCCAGCAGTTTTCAGGTCCCAGAAGGGACTTCACCCCTCCACTTT.

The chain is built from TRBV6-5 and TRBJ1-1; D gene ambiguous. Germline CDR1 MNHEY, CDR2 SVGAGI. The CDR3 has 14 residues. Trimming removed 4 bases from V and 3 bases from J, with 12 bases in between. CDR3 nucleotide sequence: TGTGCCAGCAGTTCCCCGTCTTCATACACTGAAGCTTTCTTT. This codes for CASSSPSSYTEAFF.

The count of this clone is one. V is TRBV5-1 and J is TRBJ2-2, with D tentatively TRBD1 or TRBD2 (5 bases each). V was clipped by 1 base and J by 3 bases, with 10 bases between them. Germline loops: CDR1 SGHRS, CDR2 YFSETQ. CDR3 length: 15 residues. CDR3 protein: CASSLRGDDTGELFF. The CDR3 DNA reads TGCGCCAGCAGCTTGAGGGGAGATGACACCGGGGAGCTGTTTTTT.

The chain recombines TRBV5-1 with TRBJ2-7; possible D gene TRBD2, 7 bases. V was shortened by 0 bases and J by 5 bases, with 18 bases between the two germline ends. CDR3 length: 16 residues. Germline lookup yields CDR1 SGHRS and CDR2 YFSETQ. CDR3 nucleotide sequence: TGCGCCAGCAGCTTGGCCGGAGGGGGGGCTCGAGACGAGCAGTACTTC. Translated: CASSLAGGGARDEQYF.

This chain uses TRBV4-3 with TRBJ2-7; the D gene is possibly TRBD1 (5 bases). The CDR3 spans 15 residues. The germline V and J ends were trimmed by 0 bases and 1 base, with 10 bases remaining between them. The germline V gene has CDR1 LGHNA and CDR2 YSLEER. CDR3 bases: TGCGCCAGCAGCCAAGATCGCAGGGATTCCTACGAGCAGTACTTC. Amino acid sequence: CASSQDRRDSYEQYF.

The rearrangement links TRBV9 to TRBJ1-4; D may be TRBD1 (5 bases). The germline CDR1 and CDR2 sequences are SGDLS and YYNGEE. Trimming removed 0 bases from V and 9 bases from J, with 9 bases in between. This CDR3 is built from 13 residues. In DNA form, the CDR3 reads TGTGCCAGCAGCGTAGGCTCAGGGCAAAAACTGTTTTTT. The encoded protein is CASSVGSGQKLFF. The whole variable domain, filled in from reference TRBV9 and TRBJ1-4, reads DSGVTQTPKHLITATGQRVTLRCSPRSGDLSVYWYQQSLDQGLQFLIQYYNGEERAKGNILERFSAQQFPDLHSELNLSSLELGDSALYFCASSVGSGQKLFFGSGTQLSVL.

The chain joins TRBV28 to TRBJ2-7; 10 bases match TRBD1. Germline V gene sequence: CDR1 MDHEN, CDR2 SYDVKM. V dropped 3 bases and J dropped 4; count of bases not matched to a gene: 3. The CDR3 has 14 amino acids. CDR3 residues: CASSLTGGAYEQYF. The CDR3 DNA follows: TGTGCCAGCAGTTTGACAGGGGGCGCATACGAGCAGTACTTC.

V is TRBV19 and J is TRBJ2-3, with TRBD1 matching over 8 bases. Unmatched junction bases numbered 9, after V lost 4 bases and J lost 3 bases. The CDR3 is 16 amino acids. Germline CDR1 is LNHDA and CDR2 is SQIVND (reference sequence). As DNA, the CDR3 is TGTGCCAGTAGTACTAACAGGGGGGCTGGTACAGATACGCAGTATTTT. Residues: CASSTNRGAGTDTQYF.

CDR3 loop: CASSLYASSYNEQFF. The CDR3 DNA reads TGTGCCAGCAGCTTATATGCAAGCTCCTACAATGAGCAGTTCTTC. The gene calls are TRBV7-2 and TRBJ2-1; D remains unclear. V lost 2 bases and J lost 0, with 8 bases in between. Germline CDR1 reads SGHTA; CDR2 reads FQGNSA. The CDR3 has 15 amino acids. Together with reference TRBV7-2 and TRBJ2-1, the CDR3 gives the full variable domain: GAGVSQSPSNKVTEKGKDVELRCDPISGHTALYWYRQSLGQGLEFLIYFQGNSAPDKSGLPSDRFSAERTGGSVSTLTIQRTQQEDSAVYLCASSLYASSYNEQFFGPGTRLTVL.

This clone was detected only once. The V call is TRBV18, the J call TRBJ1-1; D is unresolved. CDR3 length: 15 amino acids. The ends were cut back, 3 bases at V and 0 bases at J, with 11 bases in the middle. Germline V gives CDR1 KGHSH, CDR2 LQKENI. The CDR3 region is CASSPQEIMNTEAFF. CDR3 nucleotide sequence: TGTGCCAGCTCACCGCAGGAGATAATGAACACTGAAGCTTTCTTT.

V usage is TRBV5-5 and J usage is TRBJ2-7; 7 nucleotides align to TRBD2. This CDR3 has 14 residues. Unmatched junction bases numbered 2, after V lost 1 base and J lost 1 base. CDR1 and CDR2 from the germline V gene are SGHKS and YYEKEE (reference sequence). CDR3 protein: CASSLRTRSYEQYF. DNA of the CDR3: TGTGCCAGCAGCTTGAGGACTAGATCCTACGAGCAGTACTTC.

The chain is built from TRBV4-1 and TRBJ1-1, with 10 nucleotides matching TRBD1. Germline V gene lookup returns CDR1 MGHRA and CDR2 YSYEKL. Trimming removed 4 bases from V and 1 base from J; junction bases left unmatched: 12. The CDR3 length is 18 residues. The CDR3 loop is CASSPARQGAGTNTEAFF. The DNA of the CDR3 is TGCGCCAGCAGCCCCGCTAGACAGGGGGCCGGAACGAACACTGAAGCTTTCTTT.